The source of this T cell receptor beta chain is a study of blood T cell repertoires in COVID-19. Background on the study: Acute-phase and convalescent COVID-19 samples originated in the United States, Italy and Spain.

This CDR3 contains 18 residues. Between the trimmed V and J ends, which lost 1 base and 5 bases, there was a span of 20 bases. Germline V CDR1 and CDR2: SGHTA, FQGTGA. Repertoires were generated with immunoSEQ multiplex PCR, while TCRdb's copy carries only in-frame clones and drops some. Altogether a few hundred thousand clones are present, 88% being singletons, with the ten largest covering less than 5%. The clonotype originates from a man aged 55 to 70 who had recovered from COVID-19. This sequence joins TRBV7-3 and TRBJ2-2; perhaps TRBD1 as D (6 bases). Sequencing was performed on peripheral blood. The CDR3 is CASSLRDKGGKGTGELFF. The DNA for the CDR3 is TGTGCCAGCAGCTTAAGGGACAAGGGCGGAAAGGGAACCGGGGAGCTGTTTTTT.